The rows below give T cell receptor beta chains drawn from one sample of a study of shared clonotypes between healthy human individuals. This table comes from immunoSEQ multiplex PCR, and its TCRdb copy is limited to in-frame clones, with some not included. The sample includes hundreds of thousands of clones, about 96% of them seen just once. The source material was naive CD8+ T cells sorted from blood. The receptor set was obtained from a woman in her twenties or thirties in good health. Both conserved end residues are part of each CDR3. Each record gives: V gene, J gene, D gene, clone size, CDR3 protein, CDR3 DNA. The D gene is left open where the match is weak. The size entry is marked missing in some rows and otherwise reads once, few, many or a size class.

V: TRBV29-1; J: TRBJ2-2; D: TRBD2; size: -; CDR3: CSGAGEAGELFF; DNA: TGCAGCGGAGCGGGAGAAGCCGGGGAGCTGTTTTTT
V: TRBV15; J: TRBJ2-7; D: -; size: -; CDR3: CATSRTRPYEQYF; DNA: TGTGCCACCAGCAGAACTCGACCCTACGAGCAGTACTTC
V: TRBV28; J: TRBJ1-5; D: -; size: -; CDR3: CASSLVVGDQPQHF; DNA: TGTGCCAGCAGTTTGGTGGTGGGGGATCAGCCCCAGCATTTT
V: TRBV10-3; J: TRBJ2-1; D: -; size: -; CDR3: CAISEWSNNEQFF; DNA: TGTGCCATCAGTGAGTGGTCCAACAATGAGCAGTTCTTC
V: TRBV27; J: TRBJ1-1; D: TRBD1; size: -; CDR3: CASSFGTGMNTEAFF; DNA: TGTGCCAGCAGTTTTGGGACAGGGATGAACACTGAAGCTTTCTTT
V: TRBV5-1; J: TRBJ2-1; D: TRBD2; size: -; CDR3: CASSLSSGTYNEQFF; DNA: TGCGCCAGCAGCTTGTCTAGCGGGACCTACAATGAGCAGTTCTTC
V: TRBV5-8; J: TRBJ2-3; D: TRBD1; size: -; CDR3: CASSLEGQGTDTQYF; DNA: TGTGCCAGCAGCTTGGAGGGACAGGGCACAGATACGCAGTATTTT
V: TRBV19; J: TRBJ2-3; D: -; size: -; CDR3: CASRTVLGRNTDTQYF; DNA: TGTGCCAGTAGAACCGTACTAGGAAGAAACACAGATACGCAGTATTTT
V: TRBV29-1; J: TRBJ2-1; D: -; size: -; CDR3: CSVVTSTYNEQFF; DNA: TGCAGCGTTGTAACTAGTACCTACAATGAGCAGTTCTTC
V: TRBV7-9; J: TRBJ1-1; D: -; size: -; CDR3: CASSFLSGNTEAFF; DNA: TGTGCCAGCAGCTTTCTCTCAGGAAACACTGAAGCTTTCTTT
V: TRBV27; J: TRBJ2-3; D: TRBD1; size: once; CDR3: CASSSDSDRASTDTQYF; DNA: TGTGCCAGCAGTTCGGACTCGGACAGGGCTAGCACAGATACGCAGTATTTT